Listed below are T cell receptor beta chains from one sample, sequenced in a study of T cells in localized non-small cell lung cancer. Sequenced by immunoSEQ multiplex PCR; TCRdb stores in-frame clones only, minus some. This table holds 70,000 or so clones, around 85% found once. This specimen consisted of peripheral blood, obtained before any cancer treatment. The receptors stem from a female donor aged 60 or older with stage I lung adenocarcinoma. The CDR3 runs from the conserved cysteine through the conserved F or W. Size is stated for part of the rows, as once, few or many counts, or as a class when the clone is expanded.

cdr3_aa | j_call | clone_size | v_call
CASSSTGGVGQFF | TRBJ2-1 | NA | TRBV5-6
CATSRLMGPEEKLFF | TRBJ1-4 | NA | TRBV15
CASSWTSGSYEQYF | TRBJ2-7 | NA | TRBV6-5
CASSLGGVDQPQHF | TRBJ1-5 | NA | TRBV7-9
CASSLVRGLNTEAFF | TRBJ1-1 | NA | TRBV5-8
CASRSDRVPGNTIYF | TRBJ1-3 | few | TRBV28
CASSVAAYEDGYTF | TRBJ1-2 | NA | TRBV9
CASSQEIPDTQYF | TRBJ2-3 | medium-sized | TRBV4-1
CASNFSRAGGLGAFF | TRBJ1-1 | NA | TRBV7-3
CASNSHQGGFGEQYF | TRBJ2-7 | NA | TRBV19
CASARGASDEQFF | TRBJ2-1 | NA | TRBV12-5
CASSAPGQGGGNTIYF | TRBJ1-3 | NA | TRBV9
CSAGRGYTF | TRBJ1-2 | NA | TRBV20-1
CASSLAPRAYNEQFF | TRBJ2-1 | NA | TRBV7-8
CASRAGIGQETQYF | TRBJ2-5 | NA | TRBV6-5
CASSPSGTEVQYF | TRBJ2-7 | NA | TRBV5-1
CASSQGLAATGELFF | TRBJ2-2 | NA | TRBV5-1
CASSLTPEQFF | TRBJ2-1 | NA | TRBV7-9
CASSPRGSGRFYEQYF | TRBJ2-7 | few | TRBV13
CASRRAGYEQYF | TRBJ2-7 | NA | TRBV6-1
CASSLSGQDYGYTF | TRBJ1-2 | NA | TRBV5-1
CASSLRTGTYNSPLHF | TRBJ1-6 | NA | TRBV11-3
CASSLEEGTTQYF | TRBJ2-5 | NA | TRBV7-3
CASRIQGAAREQYF | TRBJ2-7 | once | TRBV2
CASSFPTDHSGNTIYF | TRBJ1-3 | NA | TRBV5-1
CASSIDRGGTFF | TRBJ2-1 | NA | TRBV19
CASSSYAGVLLSEQYF | TRBJ2-7 | NA | TRBV7-9
CASSLGNRGPAGELFF | TRBJ2-2 | NA | TRBV5-1
CASSAAGLAGPSYNEQFF | TRBJ2-1 | NA | TRBV5-1
CASREAGSGSNQPQHF | TRBJ1-5 | once | TRBV5-5
CASSRRDRGRETQYF | TRBJ2-5 | NA | TRBV23-1
CASSFLGQGRETQYF | TRBJ2-5 | NA | TRBV27
CASSLAEENSNQPQHF | TRBJ1-5 | NA | TRBV5-4
CASSFLTGGNTEAFF | TRBJ1-1 | NA | TRBV7-9
CASSGQWETQYF | TRBJ2-5 | NA | TRBV19
CASSDSRSGAGNTIYF | TRBJ1-3 | once | TRBV6-4
CASSIRDRGGETQYF | TRBJ2-5 | NA | TRBV19